These T cell receptor beta chains were read from a single sample in a study of T cells in Graves' hyperthyroidism and ophthalmopathy. A single record per CDR3 protein comes from TCRdb applying MiXCR to the multiplex PCR reads. The sample gives about 600,000 distinct CDR3 sequences, approximately 15% of which show up once; approximately 12% is in the top ten. Source material: blood. The receptors were sampled from a woman aged 45-60 years with Graves' ophthalmopathy. Both conserved end residues are part of each CDR3. Each record gives: clone size, CDR3 length, D gene, V gene, J gene, CDR3 protein, CDR3 DNA. D genes are given only for firm matches. Part of the rows lack a size; the others show once, few, many or a class for expanded clones.

-	14	TRBD1	TRBV10-2	TRBJ2-4	CASSEAGQGNIQYF	TGCGCCAGCAGTGAGGCGGGACAGGGCAACATTCAGTACTTC
many	14	-	TRBV28	TRBJ2-7	CASIDSGISYEQYF	TGTGCCAGCATTGACTCCGGGATCTCCTACGAGCAGTACTTC
many	15	-	TRBV3-1	TRBJ2-1	CASSHRLRGSGEQFF	TGTGCCAGCAGCCATCGCCTCAGAGGGTCGGGGGAGCAGTTCTTC
-	16	-	TRBV4-3	TRBJ1-2	CASSQEGPSLGGGYTF	TGCGCCAGCAGCCAAGAAGGACCTTCTCTTGGGGGGGGCTACACCTTC
-	15	TRBD1	TRBV12-3/TRBV12-4	TRBJ1-2	CASSPGTGGLYGYTF	TGTGCCAGCAGCCCAGGGACAGGGGGACTATATGGCTACACCTTC
-	14	TRBD1	TRBV6-2/TRBV6-3	TRBJ1-2	CASSYMGQSYGYTF	TGTGCCAGCAGTTACATGGGACAGTCATATGGCTACACCTTC
few	14	-	TRBV2	TRBJ2-2	CASVPGPDTGELFF	TGTGCCAGCGTCCCGGGCCCTGACACCGGGGAGCTGTTTTTT
-	14	-	TRBV7-3	TRBJ2-5	CASSLGGRAQTQYF	TGTGCCAGCAGCTTAGGGGGGCGGGCGCAGACCCAGTACTTC
many	15	-	TRBV20-1	TRBJ2-7	CSATGASAPRHEQYF	TGCAGTGCGACTGGGGCTAGCGCTCCCAGACACGAGCAGTACTTC
many	13	-	TRBV28	TRBJ2-3	CASSLGTTDTQYF	TGTGCCAGCAGTTTAGGGACCACAGATACGCAGTATTTT
few	14	-	TRBV10-2	TRBJ1-5	CASSEWVSNQPQHF	TGCGCCAGCAGTGAATGGGTGAGCAATCAGCCCCAGCATTTT
few	14	-	TRBV20-1	TRBJ2-5	CSASGGVGRETQYF	TGCAGTGCTAGTGGGGGAGTGGGAAGAGAGACCCAGTACTTC
-	15	-	TRBV5-6	TRBJ1-4	CASSSPRQVNEKLFF	TGTGCCAGCAGCTCGCCAAGACAGGTGAATGAAAAACTGTTTTTT
many	16	-	TRBV4-1	TRBJ1-2	CASSQEPGGVDYGYTF	TGCGCCAGCAGCCAAGAACCTGGAGGGGTCGACTATGGCTACACCTTC
many	15	-	TRBV5-1	TRBJ2-1	CASSFRSQPYNEQFF	TGCGCCAGCAGCTTCAGGTCGCAGCCCTACAATGAGCAGTTCTTC
many	15	TRBD2	TRBV27	TRBJ2-7	CASSFLLAEPYEQYF	TGTGCCAGCAGTTTTTTGCTAGCGGAACCCTACGAGCAGTACTTC
many	14	TRBD2	TRBV28	TRBJ2-5	CASSTLAGVETQYF	TGTGCCAGCAGTACTTTAGCGGGAGTGGAGACCCAGTACTTC
few	14	-	TRBV12-3/TRBV12-4	TRBJ1-2	CASNGAGLNYGYTF	TGTGCCAGCAATGGGGCAGGCCTAAACTATGGCTACACCTTC
many	14	TRBD2	TRBV20-1	TRBJ2-1	CSAIAGGPYNEQFF	TGCAGTGCGATAGCGGGAGGGCCCTACAATGAGCAGTTCTTC
many	17	TRBD2	TRBV14	TRBJ2-2	CASSSYLSGSGSGELFF	TGTGCCAGCAGCTCGTATCTTAGCGGGAGCGGGTCCGGGGAGCTGTTTTTT
many	14	-	TRBV7-9	TRBJ2-5	CASSSTGRWETQYF	TGTGCCAGCAGCTCTACAGGGAGATGGGAGACCCAGTACTTC
few	15	TRBD2	TRBV4-1	TRBJ2-7	CASSARLAGAYEQYF	TGCGCCAGCAGCGCCCGACTAGCGGGGGCCTACGAGCAGTACTTC
many	17	TRBD1	TRBV6-1	TRBJ2-3	CASSRIGQGVVGDTQYF	TGTGCCAGCAGCCGTATTGGACAGGGGGTCGTTGGAGATACGCAGTATTTT
many	15	-	TRBV30	TRBJ1-1	CAWRASQSLNTEAFF	TGTGCCTGGAGAGCTTCACAGAGCTTGAACACTGAAGCTTTCTTT
many	12	-	TRBV28	TRBJ2-3	CASSLGPRSQYF	TGTGCCAGCAGTTTGGGCCCCCGGTCGCAGTATTTT
few	15	TRBD2	TRBV20-1	TRBJ2-2	CSARDSGRAPGELFF	TGCAGTGCTAGAGATAGCGGGAGGGCTCCCGGGGAGCTGTTTTTT
many	13	-	TRBV20-1	TRBJ2-7	CSASNRAIYEQYF	TGCAGTGCTTCAAACAGGGCCATCTACGAGCAGTACTTC
-	17	-	TRBV6-5	TRBJ1-5	CASSYDVGAGSNQPQHF	TGTGCCAGCAGTTACGATGTCGGGGCGGGTAGCAATCAGCCCCAGCATTTT
many	14	TRBD1	TRBV12-3/TRBV12-4	TRBJ2-7	CASKTGTALSEQYF	TGTGCCAGCAAGACCGGGACAGCATTGAGCGAGCAGTACTTC
many	18	-	TRBV6-2/TRBV6-3	TRBJ2-1	CASSISPIDRSAYNEQFF	TGTGCCAGCAGTATATCCCCCATTGACAGGTCAGCCTACAATGAGCAGTTCTTC
many	15	TRBD2	TRBV28	TRBJ2-1	CASSATSGRVGEQFF	TGTGCCAGCAGTGCAACTAGCGGGAGGGTGGGTGAGCAGTTCTTC
few	16	TRBD2	TRBV20-1	TRBJ2-1	CSAYYGLAPSYNEQFF	TGCAGTGCTTATTATGGACTAGCGCCATCCTACAATGAGCAGTTCTTC
few	15	-	TRBV6-2/TRBV6-3	TRBJ2-1	CASSPGPSSYNEQFF	TGTGCCAGCAGTCCGGGCCCGAGCTCCTACAATGAGCAGTTCTTC
few	16	TRBD1	TRBV20-1	TRBJ1-2	CSARGSEKTSNYGYTF	TGCAGTGCCAGGGGGTCAGAGAAAACCTCTAACTATGGCTACACCTTC
few	14	TRBD2	TRBV3-1	TRBJ2-5	CASSQAAGLETQYF	TGTGCCAGCAGCCAAGCAGCGGGATTAGAGACCCAGTACTTC
-	12	-	TRBV29-1	TRBJ1-2	CSVEVGGRGHTF	TGCAGCGTTGAAGTAGGAGGGAGAGGCCACACCTTC
many	19	-	TRBV28	TRBJ1-5	CASSLFAGGGDYSNQPQHF	TGTGCCAGCAGTTTATTTGCCGGGGGGGGGGATTATAGCAATCAGCCCCAGCATTTT
many	13	TRBD1	TRBV3-1	TRBJ1-2	CATEGQGYYGYTF	TGTGCCACAGAAGGACAGGGATACTATGGCTACACCTTC
-	13	-	TRBV6-2/TRBV6-3	TRBJ2-1	CASLAGQPNEQFF	TGTGCCAGCTTGGCGGGACAGCCCAATGAGCAGTTCTTC
many	14	-	TRBV5-1	TRBJ1-1	CASSLERGNTEAFF	TGCGCCAGCAGCTTGGAGAGGGGTAACACTGAAGCTTTCTTT
-	16	-	TRBV19	TRBJ2-2	CASSIRAGVNTGELFF	TGTGCCAGTAGTATCAGGGCAGGAGTGAACACCGGGGAGCTGTTTTTT
few	14	TRBD1	TRBV20-1	TRBJ1-2	CSAEGQVKNYGYTF	TGCAGTGCGGAAGGACAGGTTAAAAACTATGGCTACACCTTC
many	18	TRBD2	TRBV12-3/TRBV12-4	TRBJ2-1	CASSFRNGWREKNNEQFF	TGTGCCAGCAGTTTCCGGAACGGTTGGCGGGAGAAGAACAATGAGCAGTTCTTC
-	15	-	TRBV28	TRBJ2-2	CASSLPMGVVGELFF	TGTGCCAGCAGTCTCCCCATGGGGGTGGTCGGGGAGCTGTTTTTT
many	18	-	TRBV13	TRBJ1-1	CASSLGTGHHVWNTEAFF	TGTGCCAGCAGCCTCGGGACGGGACACCACGTTTGGAACACTGAAGCTTTCTTT
many	15	TRBD2	TRBV7-2	TRBJ2-1	CASSFTSGIMNEQFF	TGTGCCAGCAGCTTTACTAGCGGGATTATGAATGAGCAGTTCTTC
many	17	TRBD1	TRBV6-5	TRBJ2-7	CASSYAPTGKTTYEQYF	TGTGCCAGCAGTTACGCTCCGACAGGGAAGACAACCTACGAGCAGTACTTC
many	14	-	TRBV3-1	TRBJ1-5	CASSQGDGYQPQHF	TGTGCCAGCAGCCAAGGAGACGGATATCAGCCCCAGCATTTT
few	16	-	TRBV3-1	TRBJ2-2	CASSQGAGVNTGELFF	TGTGCCAGCAGCCAGGGGGCAGGAGTGAACACCGGGGAGCTGTTTTTT
many	14	-	TRBV28	TRBJ1-2	CASSSNPGLRGYTF	TGTGCCAGCAGTTCAAATCCAGGGTTGCGTGGCTACACCTTC
few	14	-	TRBV7-8	TRBJ2-7	CASSTLVMGYEQYF	TGTGCCAGCAGCACATTAGTGATGGGGTACGAGCAGTACTTC
few	19	TRBD2	TRBV5-1	TRBJ2-1	CASSLGLAGVLRGNNEQFF	TGCGCCAGCAGCTTGGGGTTAGCGGGAGTCCTTCGTGGGAACAATGAGCAGTTCTTC
many	17	TRBD2	TRBV3-1	TRBJ2-1	CASSQVVAGVGYNEQFF	TGTGCCAGCAGCCAAGTAGTAGCGGGAGTGGGGTACAATGAGCAGTTCTTC
few	14	-	TRBV6-2/TRBV6-3	TRBJ1-5	CASSSRQHNQPQHF	TGTGCCAGCAGTTCGAGACAGCACAATCAGCCCCAGCATTTT
-	16	-	TRBV6-2/TRBV6-3	TRBJ1-6	CASRRNPGRNNSPLHF	TGTGCCAGCAGACGCAATCCGGGACGGAATAATTCACCCCTCCACTTT
-	14	TRBD2	TRBV19	TRBJ2-4	CASSPKAGTNIQYF	TGTGCCAGTAGCCCCAAAGCGGGAACAAACATTCAGTACTTC
many	15	-	TRBV10-3	TRBJ1-1	CAISESKGMNTEAFF	TGTGCCATCAGTGAGTCGAAGGGAATGAACACTGAAGCTTTCTTT